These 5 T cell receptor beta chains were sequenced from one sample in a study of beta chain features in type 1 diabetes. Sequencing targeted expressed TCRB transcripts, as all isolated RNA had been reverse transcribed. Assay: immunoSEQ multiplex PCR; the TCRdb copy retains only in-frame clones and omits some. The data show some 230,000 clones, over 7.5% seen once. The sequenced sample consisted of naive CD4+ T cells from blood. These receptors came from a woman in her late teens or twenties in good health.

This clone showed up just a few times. CDR3 residues: CASSQDLPGLETQYF. CDR3 nucleotide sequence: TGTGCCAGCAGCCAAGATTTGCCAGGGCTAGAGACCCAGTACTTC. V usage is TRBV14 and J usage is TRBJ2-5, with a weak D call TRBD1 (5 bases). This CDR3 spans 15 amino acids. Trimming cost V 0 bases and J 4 bases, with 12 bases left between them. The germline V gene encodes CDR1 SGHDN and CDR2 FVKESK.

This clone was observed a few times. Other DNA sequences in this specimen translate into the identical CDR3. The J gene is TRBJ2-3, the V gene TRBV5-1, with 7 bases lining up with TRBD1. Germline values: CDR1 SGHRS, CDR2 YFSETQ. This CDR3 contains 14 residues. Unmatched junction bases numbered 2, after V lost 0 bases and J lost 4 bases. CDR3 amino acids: CASSLGQGADTQYF. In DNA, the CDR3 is TGCGCCAGCAGCTTGGGACAGGGCGCAGATACGCAGTATTTT.

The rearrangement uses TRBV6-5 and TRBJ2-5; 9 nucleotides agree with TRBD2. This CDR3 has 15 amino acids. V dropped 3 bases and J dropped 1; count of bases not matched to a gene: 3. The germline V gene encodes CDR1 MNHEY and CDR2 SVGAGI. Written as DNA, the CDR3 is TGTGCCAGCAGTTATATGACTAGCGGCCAAGAGACCCAGTACTTC. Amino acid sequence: CASSYMTSGQETQYF.

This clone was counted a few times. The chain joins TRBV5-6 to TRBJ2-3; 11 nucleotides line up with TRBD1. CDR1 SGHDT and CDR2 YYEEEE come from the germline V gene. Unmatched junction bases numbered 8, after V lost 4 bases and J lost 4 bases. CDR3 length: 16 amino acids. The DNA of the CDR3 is TGTGCCAGCAGCCCCGGACAGGGGGCAATCCCAGATACGCAGTATTTT. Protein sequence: CASSPGQGAIPDTQYF. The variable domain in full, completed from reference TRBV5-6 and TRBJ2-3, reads DAGVTQSPTHLIKTRGQQVTLRCSPKSGHDTVSWYQQALGQGPQFIFQYYEEEERQRGNFPDRFSGHQFPNYSSELNVNALLLGDSALYLCASSPGQGAIPDTQYFGPGTRLTVL.

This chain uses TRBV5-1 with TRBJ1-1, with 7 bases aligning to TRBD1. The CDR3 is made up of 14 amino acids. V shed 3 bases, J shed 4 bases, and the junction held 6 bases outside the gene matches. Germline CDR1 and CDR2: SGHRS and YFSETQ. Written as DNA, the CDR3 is TGCGCCAGCAGCTCCCAGGGGGGTGCCACTGAAGCTTTCTTT. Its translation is CASSSQGGATEAFF.